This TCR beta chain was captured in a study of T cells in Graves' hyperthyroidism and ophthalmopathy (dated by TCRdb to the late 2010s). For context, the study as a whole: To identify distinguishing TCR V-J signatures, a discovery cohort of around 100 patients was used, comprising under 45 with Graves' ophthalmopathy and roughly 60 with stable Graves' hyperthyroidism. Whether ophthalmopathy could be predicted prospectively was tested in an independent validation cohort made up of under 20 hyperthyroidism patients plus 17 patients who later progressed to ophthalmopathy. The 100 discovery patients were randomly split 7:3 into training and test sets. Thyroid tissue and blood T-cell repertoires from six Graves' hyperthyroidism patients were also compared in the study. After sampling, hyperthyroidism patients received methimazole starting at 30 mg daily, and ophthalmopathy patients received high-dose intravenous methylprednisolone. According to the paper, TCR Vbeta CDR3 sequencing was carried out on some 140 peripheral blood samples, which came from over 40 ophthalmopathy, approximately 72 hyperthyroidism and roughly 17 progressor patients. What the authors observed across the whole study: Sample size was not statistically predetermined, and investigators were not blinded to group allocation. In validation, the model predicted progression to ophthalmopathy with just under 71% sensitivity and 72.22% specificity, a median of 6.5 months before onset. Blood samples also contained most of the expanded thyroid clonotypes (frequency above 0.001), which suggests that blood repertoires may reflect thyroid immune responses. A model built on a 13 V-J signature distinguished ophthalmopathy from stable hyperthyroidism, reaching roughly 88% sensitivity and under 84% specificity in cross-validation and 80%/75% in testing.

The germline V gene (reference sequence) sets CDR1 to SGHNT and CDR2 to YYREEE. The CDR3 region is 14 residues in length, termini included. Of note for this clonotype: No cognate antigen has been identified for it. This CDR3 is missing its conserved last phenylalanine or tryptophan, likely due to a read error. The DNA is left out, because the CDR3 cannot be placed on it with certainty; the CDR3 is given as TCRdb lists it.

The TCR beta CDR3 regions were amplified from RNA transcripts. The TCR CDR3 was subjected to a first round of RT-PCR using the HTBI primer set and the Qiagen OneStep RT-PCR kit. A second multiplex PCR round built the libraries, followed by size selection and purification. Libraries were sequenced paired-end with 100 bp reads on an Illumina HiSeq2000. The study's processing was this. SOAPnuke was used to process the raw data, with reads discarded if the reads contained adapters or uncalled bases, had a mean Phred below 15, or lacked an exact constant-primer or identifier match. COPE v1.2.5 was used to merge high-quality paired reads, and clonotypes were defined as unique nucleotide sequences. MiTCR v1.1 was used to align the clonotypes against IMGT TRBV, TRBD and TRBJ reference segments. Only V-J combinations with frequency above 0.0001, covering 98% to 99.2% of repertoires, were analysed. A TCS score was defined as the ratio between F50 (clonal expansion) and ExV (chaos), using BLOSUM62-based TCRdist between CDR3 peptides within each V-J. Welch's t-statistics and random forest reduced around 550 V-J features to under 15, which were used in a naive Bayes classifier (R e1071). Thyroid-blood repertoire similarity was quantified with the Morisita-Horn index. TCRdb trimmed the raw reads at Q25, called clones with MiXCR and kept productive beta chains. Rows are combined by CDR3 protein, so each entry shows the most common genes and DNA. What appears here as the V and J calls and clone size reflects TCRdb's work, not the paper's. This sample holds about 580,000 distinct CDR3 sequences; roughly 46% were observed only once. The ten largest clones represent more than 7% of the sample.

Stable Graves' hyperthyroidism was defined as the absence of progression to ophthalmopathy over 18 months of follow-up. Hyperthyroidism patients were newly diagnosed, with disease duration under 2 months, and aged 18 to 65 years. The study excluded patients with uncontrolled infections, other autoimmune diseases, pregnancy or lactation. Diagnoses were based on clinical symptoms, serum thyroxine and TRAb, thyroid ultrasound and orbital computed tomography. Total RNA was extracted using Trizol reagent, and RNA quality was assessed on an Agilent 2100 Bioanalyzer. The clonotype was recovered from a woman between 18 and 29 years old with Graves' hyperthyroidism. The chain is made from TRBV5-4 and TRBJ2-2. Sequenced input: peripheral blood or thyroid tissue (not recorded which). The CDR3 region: CASSLRANTGELLL.